This T cell receptor beta chain was identified in a study of T cell responses to AZD1222 COVID-19 vaccine. Study-wide context: Researchers grouped second doses given at about 4 or about 12 weeks into one pool.

Produced via immunoSEQ multiplex PCR; TCRdb's table is partial and in-frame only. The data show about 130,000 clones, with roughly 93% seen just once and 3.1% held by the top ten. V lost 8 bases to trimming and J lost 2 bases; unmatched junction nucleotides: 5. The CDR3 runs 14 residues. Germline assignment: CDR1 ENHRY and CDR2 SYGVKD. This clone was detected a few times. The chain is built from TRBV10-3 and TRBJ1-1; 10 bases match TRBD1. The receptor comes from an adult in good health. The material was peripheral blood, obtained on day 0 of AZD1222 vaccination. For the CDR3, the DNA is TGTGCCATCTGGGGGACAGGGGCCAACACTGAAGCTTTCTTT. Translated: CAIWGTGANTEAFF.